Detailed here is one T cell receptor beta chain. Antigen unknown. This record comes from a study of blood T cells in healthy people across ages. In each sample, at least 6.5 million PBMCs were isolated. Per the germline V gene, CDR1 is LGHDT and CDR2 is YNNKEL (reference sequence). There are 15 residues in the CDR3. Trimming shortened V by 4 bases and J by 2 bases, and 12 bases separated the two germline ends. Primed by a sample-barcoded 5' primer and a J-beta primer mix, a second PCR proceeded for roughly 7 to 12 cycles. Each CDR3 protein is one row after TCRdb ran MiXCR on the 5' RACE reads. The repertoire holds 600,000 to 900,000 distinct CDR3 sequences, with around a quarter as singletons. Study-wide points: Researchers deemed the diversity estimates from one million T cells underestimates.

The sample was also linked to a second study, of T cells of mothers and their children. Turning to that study: Related mother-child pairs showed slightly, non-significantly higher overlap than unrelated pairs.

The receptor was isolated from a boy aged 5 to 17 in good health. V usage is TRBV3-1 and J usage is TRBJ2-1; a weak D match, TRBD2 (6 bases). The sample comprised blood. The CDR3 spells CASSPRDGPYNEQFF. Written as DNA, the CDR3 is TGTGCCAGCAGCCCGCGGGACGGGCCCTACAATGAGCAGTTCTTC.